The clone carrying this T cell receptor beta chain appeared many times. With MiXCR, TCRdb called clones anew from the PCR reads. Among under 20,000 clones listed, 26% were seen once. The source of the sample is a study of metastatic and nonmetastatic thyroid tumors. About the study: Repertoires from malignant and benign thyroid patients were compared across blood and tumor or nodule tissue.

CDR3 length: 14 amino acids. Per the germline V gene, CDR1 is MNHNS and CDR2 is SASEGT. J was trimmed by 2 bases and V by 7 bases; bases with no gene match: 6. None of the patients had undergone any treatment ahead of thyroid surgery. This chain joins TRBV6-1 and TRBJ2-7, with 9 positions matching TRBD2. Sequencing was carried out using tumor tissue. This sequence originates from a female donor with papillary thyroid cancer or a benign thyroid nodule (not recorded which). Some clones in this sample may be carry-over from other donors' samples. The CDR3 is CASTRLAETYEQYF. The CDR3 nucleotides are TGTGCCAGCACCCGACTAGCGGAAACCTACGAGCAGTACTTC.